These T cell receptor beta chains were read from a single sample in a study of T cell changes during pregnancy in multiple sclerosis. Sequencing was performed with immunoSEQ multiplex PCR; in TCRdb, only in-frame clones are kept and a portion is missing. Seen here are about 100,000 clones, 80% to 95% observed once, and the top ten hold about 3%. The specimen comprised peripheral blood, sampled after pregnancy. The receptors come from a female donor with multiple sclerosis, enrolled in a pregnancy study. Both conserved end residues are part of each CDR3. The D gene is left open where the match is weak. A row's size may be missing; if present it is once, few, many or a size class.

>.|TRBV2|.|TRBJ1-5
TGTGCCAGCAGAAAACCTGGACAGCTCAATCAGCCCCAGCATTTT
CASRKPGQLNQPQHF
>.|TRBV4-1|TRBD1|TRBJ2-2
TGCGCCAGCAGCCAGGCGGACAGGGCCACCGGGGAGCTGTTTTTT
CASSQADRATGELFF
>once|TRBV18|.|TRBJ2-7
TGTGCCAGCTCACCCGGACGGGAGACCTACGAGCAGTACTTC
CASSPGRETYEQYF
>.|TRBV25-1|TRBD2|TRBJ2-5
TGTGCCAGCAGTGAAACTAGCGGGGGGTTTAAGACCCAGTACTTC
CASSETSGGFKTQYF
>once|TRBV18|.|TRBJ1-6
TGTGCCAGCTCAACCCGGGACACAGGAGCTAATAATTCACCCCTCCACTTT
CASSTRDTGANNSPLHF
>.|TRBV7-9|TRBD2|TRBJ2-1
TGTGCCAGCAGCTCCGGACTAGTCCTCGGTGAGCAGTTCTTC
CASSSGLVLGEQFF
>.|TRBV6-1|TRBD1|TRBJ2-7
TGTGCCAGCAGTCCTCGGACAGGGGGCGACGAGCAGTACTTC
CASSPRTGGDEQYF
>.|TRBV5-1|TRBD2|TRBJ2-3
TGCGCCAGCAGCGATAGCGGGGGGGCCACAGATACGCAGTATTTT
CASSDSGGATDTQYF
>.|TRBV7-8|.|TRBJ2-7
TGTGCCAGCAGCTTAGAAGTGCGGATGCCAATGACCTACGAGCAGTACTTC
CASSLEVRMPMTYEQYF
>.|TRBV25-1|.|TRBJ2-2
TGTGCCAGCAGTGACGCGGGCGACGGCACCGGGGAGCTGTTTTTT
CASSDAGDGTGELFF
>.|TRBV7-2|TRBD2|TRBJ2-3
TGTGCCAGCAGCTTCCGGACTAGCGGGGGGCCGGGTACGCAGTATTTT
CASSFRTSGGPGTQYF
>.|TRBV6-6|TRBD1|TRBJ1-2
TGTGCCAGCAGTTACCAAGACAGGGGGCTTGTTCATGGCTACACCTTC
CASSYQDRGLVHGYTF
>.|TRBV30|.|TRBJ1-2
TGTGCTACCAATGGGACTTACCGGGGAGGCTACACCTTC
CATNGTYRGGYTF
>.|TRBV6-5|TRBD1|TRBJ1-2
TGTGCCAGCAGTTACTCGGCAGGGGGTAATGGCTACACCTTC
CASSYSAGGNGYTF
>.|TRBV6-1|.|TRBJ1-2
TGTGCCAGCAGGGTAGCTTACGGCTACACCTTC
CASRVAYGYTF